Listed here are 8 T cell receptor beta chains from one sample, sequenced in a study of cytomegalovirus exposure and HLA in healthy donors. With 60 Vbeta and 13 Jbeta primers, the PCR was carried out. Produced via immunoSEQ multiplex PCR; TCRdb's table is partial and in-frame only. The table includes 100,000 to 120,000 clones, under 80% detected once. Sequences were obtained from PBMCs. These receptor sequences come from a woman aged 40 to 55 in good health and CMV-seropositive.

The sample holds one count of this clone. This chain's CDR3 is CAISESMITEISGNTIYF. Written as DNA, the CDR3 is TGTGCCATCAGTGAGTCGATGATCACAGAGATCTCTGGAAACACCATATATTTT. This chain joins TRBV10-3 and TRBJ1-3; D not certain. This CDR3 comprises 18 residues. Looked up from germline, CDR1 is ENHRY and CDR2 is SYGVKD. V lost 0 bases and J lost 0, with 15 bases in between.

V and J are TRBV5-4 and TRBJ2-2, with D possibly being TRBD1 (5 bases). Germline CDR1 SGHNT, CDR2 YYREEE (reference sequence). This CDR3 is built from 15 residues. V dropped 4 bases and J dropped 7 bases, with 17 bases sitting between them. CDR3 loop: CASSQDMGLGGELFF. The CDR3 bases are TGTGCCAGCAGCCAAGATATGGGGCTGGGCGGGGAGCTGTTTTTT.

CDR3 in amino acids: CASSDGTGRSLHF. The CDR3 DNA follows: TGTGCCAGCTCGGATGGGACAGGGAGATCCCTCCACTTT. V is TRBV18 and J is TRBJ1-6, with 9 nucleotides matching TRBD1. Per the germline V gene, CDR1 is KGHSH and CDR2 is LQKENI. This CDR3 comprises 13 residues. Losses at the gene ends were 6 bases for V and 14 bases for J; bases not matched to a gene: 8.

The genes are TRBV6-1 and TRBJ2-1; 9 bases are a match to TRBD2. The V and J ends lost 6 bases and 4 bases, in that order; junction bases with no gene match: 7. This CDR3 has 15 residues. Germline CDR1 and CDR2: MNHNS and SASEGT. CDR3 DNA sequence: TGTGCCAGCAGCCTGACTAGCGGAGCTTACAATGAGCAGTTCTTC. Protein sequence: CASSLTSGAYNEQFF.

The chain is built from TRBV5-8 and TRBJ2-5; no reliable D call. The J call is in doubt because the DNA end fits TRBJ2-7 better. Per germline, CDR1 SGHTS and CDR2 YDEGEE. This CDR3 comprises 12 residues. The CDR3 DNA sequence: TGTGCCAGCAGCTTGCTAGTCTACGAGCAGTACTTC. Protein product: CASSLLVYEQYF.

The count of this clone is one. CDR3: CASSPPFRATSAEAFF. CDR3 nucleotides: TGTGCCAGCAGCCCACCCTTCAGGGCGACGAGCGCTGAAGCTTTCTTT. The chain is built from TRBV5-5 and TRBJ1-1, with D possibly being TRBD1 (5 bases). V was cut by 4 bases and J by 6 bases, with 22 bases left in between. Per germline, CDR1 SGHKS and CDR2 YYEKEE (reference sequence). The CDR3 runs to 16 residues.

The DNA of the CDR3 is TGCAGCGTTTCAAGCGGGGGGGCCCGTGAGACCCAGTACTTC. The encoded protein is CSVSSGGARETQYF. This chain uses TRBV29-1 with TRBJ2-5; TRBD2 agrees at 10 bases. This CDR3 has 14 amino acids. V lost 5 bases, J lost 5 bases, and 8 bases stayed unmatched. Per the germline V gene, CDR1 is SQVTM and CDR2 is ANQGSEA.

In its sample, this clone was seen once. The CDR3 protein is CASSQALADTQYF. In nucleotides, the CDR3 is TGCGCCAGCAGCCAAGCACTAGCAGATACGCAGTATTTT. This chain joins TRBV4-3 and TRBJ2-3; a weak D match, TRBD2 (5 bases). The CDR3 is made up of 13 amino acids. Trimming stripped 1 base from V and 4 bases from J, with 6 bases between. Per the germline V gene, CDR1 is LGHNA and CDR2 is YSLEER.